Presented here are 20 T cell receptor beta chains from one specimen sequenced in a study of early T cells in non-severe SARS-CoV-2 infection. One entry per CDR3 protein, called by TCRdb with MiXCR from the 5' RACE reads. The sample has 80,000 or so distinct CDR3 sequences, roughly 16% seen once. Sequenced input: whole blood. Receptors originate from an adult who was a healthcare worker with PCR-confirmed SARS-CoV-2 infection or an uninfected control (not recorded which).

This clonotype was counted ten times or more. The chain uses TRBV5-1 and TRBJ1-1, with D tentatively TRBD1 (5 bases). The CDR3 covers 16 residues. Germline V lookup: CDR1 SGHRS, CDR2 YFSETQ. Trimming took 0 bases from V and 4 from J, leaving 16 bases between them. In DNA form, the CDR3 reads TGCGCCAGCAGCTTGGGAAGGACAAGCGGGCGCACTGAAGCTTTCTTT. Its protein is CASSLGRTSGRTEAFF.

The genes are TRBV27 and TRBJ1-1, with TRBD1 identical over 8 bases. V lost 0 bases, J lost 4 bases, and 4 bases stayed unmatched. This CDR3 has 15 residues. Germline lookup yields CDR1 MNHEY and CDR2 SMNVEV (reference sequence). The CDR3: CASSLSAGGITEAFF. The CDR3 DNA reads as TGTGCCAGCAGTTTATCGGCAGGGGGCATCACTGAAGCTTTCTTT.

This clonotype was picked up many times. The chain recombines TRBV18 with TRBJ2-7; D may be TRBD1 (5 bases). Trimming took 2 bases from V and 4 from J, leaving 15 bases between them. The CDR3 consists of 15 residues. Per germline, CDR1 KGHSH and CDR2 LQKENI. In nucleotides, the CDR3 is TGTGCCAGCTCACCAATGTCCAGGGATGGTTACGAGCAGTACTTC. Protein sequence: CASSPMSRDGYEQYF. The entire variable domain, with the rest obtained from reference TRBV18 and TRBJ2-7, is as follows: NAGVMQNPRHLVRRRGQEARLRCSPMKGHSHVYWYRQLPEEGLKFMVYLQKENIIDESGMPKERFSAEFPKEGPSILRIQQVVRGDSAAYFCASSPMSRDGYEQYFGPGTRLTVT.

This clonotype appeared many times. The rearrangement uses TRBV10-2 and TRBJ1-5; D is unresolved. Trimming took 0 bases from V and 6 from J, leaving 15 bases between them. This CDR3 comprises 16 residues. Germline V gene data show CDR1 as WSHSY and CDR2 as SAAADI. CDR3 in DNA: TGCGCCAGCAGTGAGTCTGGTCCCGGGGTAGGTCAGCCCCAGCATTTT. This translates into CASSESGPGVGQPQHF.

This clonotype was found many times. V is TRBV20-1 and J is TRBJ1-6, with D perhaps TRBD1 (5 bases). Trimming stripped 1 base from V and 4 bases from J, with 14 bases between. The CDR3 runs 16 residues. Germline CDR1 is DFQATT and CDR2 is SNEGSKA (reference sequence). The CDR3 DNA follows: TGCAGTGCTAGAGCTATAGAGGGGTCATATAATTCACCCCTCCACTTT. Protein sequence: CSARAIEGSYNSPLHF.

This clonotype was counted at least ten times. CDR3 coding DNA: TGTGCCAGCAGCTTTAGGCGGGCGGGCACTGAAGCTTTCTTT. Translated: CASSFRRAGTEAFF. The rearrangement links TRBV7-9 to TRBJ1-1; D remains unclear. The germline V and J ends were trimmed by 3 bases and 4 bases, with 12 bases remaining between them. The germline V gene encodes CDR1 SEHNR and CDR2 FQNEAQ (reference sequence). This CDR3 comprises 14 residues.

This clonotype was seen a handful of times. The chain has TRBV14 and TRBJ1-3; D gene unclear. Germline-derived CDR1 and CDR2 are SGHDN and FVKESK. Trimming cost V 0 bases and J 9 bases, with 9 bases left between them. CDR3 length equals 13 residues. CDR3 residues: CASSQEDETTIYF. CDR3 coding DNA: TGTGCCAGCAGCCAAGAAGATGAAACCACCATATATTTT.

The CDR3 sequence: CATSRDRGGQETQYF. CDR3 DNA: TGTGCCACCAGCAGAGATCGGGGAGGGCAAGAGACCCAGTACTTC. The V and J genes are TRBV15 and TRBJ2-5, with 7 positions matching TRBD2. The germline gives CDR1 LNHNV, CDR2 YYDKDF (reference sequence). This CDR3 has 15 amino acids. V dropped 0 bases and J dropped 2; count of bases not matched to a gene: 3.

This clonotype was picked up many times. The V and J genes are TRBV29-1 and TRBJ2-7; perhaps TRBD2 as D (6 bases). V shed 6 bases and J shed 1 base, with 7 bases lying between them. There are 11 residues in the CDR3. Germline V CDR1 and CDR2: SQVTM, ANQGSEA. CDR3 region: CSVGGSYEQYF. The DNA for the CDR3 is TGCAGCGTAGGAGGGTCCTACGAGCAGTACTTC.

Regarding this clonotype: A read error may produce the germline difference seen at one junction end. This chain joins TRBV7-9 and TRBJ2-6, with TRBD2 matching over 9 bases. This CDR3 is built from 15 residues. Germline CDR1 reads SEHNR; CDR2 reads FQNEAQ (reference sequence). The CDR3 loop is CASSLAGTGANVLTF. CDR3 DNA sequence: TGTGCCAGCAGCCTAGCGGGAACTGGGGCCAACGTCCTGACTTTC.

The J gene is TRBJ1-6, the V gene TRBV7-6, with 9 bases that match TRBD1. Losses at the gene ends were 0 bases for V and 4 bases for J; bases not matched to a gene: 4. The CDR3 has 17 amino acids. Germline values: CDR1 SGHVS, CDR2 FNYEAQ. The CDR3 DNA follows: TGTGCCAGCAGCTTAGCTCCGGACAGGGGTTATAATTCACCCCTCCACTTT. As protein: CASSLAPDRGYNSPLHF.

The chain recombines TRBV20-1 with TRBJ1-5; D remains unclear. CDR3 length equals 15 residues. Germline V gene data show CDR1 as DFQATT and CDR2 as SNEGSKA (reference sequence). With 0 bases removed from V and 5 bases from J, the gap between germline ends came to 14 bases. CDR3 loop: CSARDLRSQYQPQHF. The DNA for the CDR3 is TGCAGTGCTAGAGATCTCAGAAGTCAGTATCAGCCCCAGCATTTT.

The chain has TRBV10-1 and TRBJ2-2; no definite D call. The CDR3 is made up of 14 amino acids. Trimming left V 3 bases short and J 2 bases short, with 7 bases between. Germline CDR1 reads WNHNN; CDR2 reads SYGVQD (reference sequence). This CDR3 is CASSDRPNTGELFF. The CDR3 coding sequence is TGCGCCAGCAGTGACAGGCCTAACACCGGGGAGCTGTTTTTT.

CDR3 nucleotides: TGTGCCAGCAGTGAAGGATCCTCGAGGGCTGAAGCTTTCTTT. Protein sequence: CASSEGSSRAEAFF. The chain employs TRBV6-1 and TRBJ1-1; D is unclear. With 1 base removed from V and 6 bases from J, the gap between germline ends came to 12 bases. The CDR3 is 14 residues long. Germline assignment: CDR1 MNHNS and CDR2 SASEGT.

By share of the sample, this clonotype is medium-sized. The CDR3 region is CSVETGYGYTF. In DNA form, the CDR3 reads TGCAGCGTTGAAACAGGCTATGGCTACACCTTC. The rearrangement links TRBV29-1 to TRBJ1-2, with a tentative D call TRBD1 (5 bases). Trimming cost V 2 bases and J 4 bases, with 5 bases left between them. Germline V gives CDR1 SQVTM, CDR2 ANQGSEA. The CDR3 has 11 residues.

Only a few counts were recorded for this clonotype. The rearrangement uses TRBV20-1 and TRBJ2-1; 10 bases line up with TRBD1. Germline CDR1 and CDR2: DFQATT and SNEGSKA (reference sequence). The CDR3 runs 15 residues. V was clipped by 0 bases and J by 9 bases; unmatched bases: 8. Written as DNA, the CDR3 is TGCAGTGCTAGAGATGGGAGACAGGGGGCGGTTGAGCAGTTCTTC. Translated, it gives CSARDGRQGAVEQFF.

This clonotype was seen ten or more times. J is TRBJ2-4 and V is TRBV11-2; D could derive from TRBD1 or TRBD2 (5 bases each). This CDR3 region has 17 residues. V lost 4 bases to trimming and J lost 0 bases, with 16 bases between them. Per the germline V gene, CDR1 is SGHAT and CDR2 is FQNNGV. CDR3 in amino acids: CASSSRPGGEAKNIQYF. The CDR3 bases are TGTGCCAGCAGCTCCCGCCCTGGGGGTGAAGCCAAAAACATTCAGTACTTC. The variable domain in full, completed from reference TRBV11-2 and TRBJ2-4, reads EAGVAQSPRYKIIEKRQSVAFWCNPISGHATLYWYQQILGQGPKLLIQFQNNGVVDDSQLPKDRFSAERLKGVDSTLKIQPAKLEDSAVYLCASSSRPGGEAKNIQYFGAGTRLSVL.

The rearrangement uses TRBV6-6 and TRBJ1-4; D may be TRBD1 (5 bases). From germline, CDR1 is MNHNY and CDR2 SVGAGI (reference sequence). The CDR3 is 15 amino acids. V was pared by 4 bases and J by 2 bases, with 11 bases between. The CDR3 region is CASSWRGRTNEKLFF. In DNA form, the CDR3 reads TGTGCCAGCAGTTGGCGGGGCCGGACTAATGAAAAACTGTTTTTT.

This clonotype was detected a few times. This chain links TRBV7-3 with TRBJ2-1; 12 bases align to TRBD2. The germline CDR1 and CDR2 sequences are SGHTA and FQGTGA. With 6 bases clipped from V and 8 bases from J, the junction kept 8 bases outside the gene matches. CDR3 length equals 15 residues. The CDR3 loop reads CASSFTSGGSYEQFF. The CDR3 coding sequence is TGTGCCAGCAGTTTTACTAGCGGGGGGAGTTATGAGCAGTTCTTC.

The V and J genes are TRBV29-1 and TRBJ1-2, with D unclear. The CDR3 sequence is 16 residues long. The V and J ends lost 3 bases and 4 bases respectively, with 21 bases between them. Germline V gene sequence: CDR1 SQVTM, CDR2 ANQGSEA. The CDR3 spells CSVDKIGYEGVYGYTF. The CDR3 nucleotides are TGCAGCGTTGACAAAATCGGGTACGAGGGAGTCTATGGCTACACCTTC.